This T cell receptor (beta chain) is drawn from a study of radiotherapy plus CTLA-4 blockade in lung cancer. The study's findings and limits: Radiotherapy was combined with ipilimumab, and tumor-derived TCR clones then expanded in blood. According to reports, early shifts in blood T cell clones, alongside interferon-beta, forecast response most accurately.

This clone was picked up one time. Its antigen is unidentified. The CDR3 has 14 amino acids. The V and J ends lost 1 base and 7 bases respectively, with 14 bases between them. From germline, CDR1 is GTSNPN and CDR2 SVGIG (reference sequence). Method: immunoSEQ multiplex PCR; TCRdb's copy keeps in-frame clones and lacks some. The sample includes 90,000 to 95,000 clones, about four fifths of them seen just once. The receptor was derived from a human donor with non-small cell lung cancer who had stable disease on radiotherapy plus ipilimumab. The V and J genes are TRBV30 and TRBJ2-1, with a possible D match to TRBD2 (6 bases). The starting material was peripheral blood, obtained from a patient treated with radiotherapy plus ipilimumab. CDR3 protein: CAWSGAGGGNEQFF. The CDR3 coding sequence is TGTGCCTGGAGTGGGGCTGGAGGAGGGAATGAGCAGTTCTTC.